The clone carrying this TCR beta chain has a count of ten or more. Antigen specificity is unknown. Deletions cut 3 bases from V and 7 bases from J, with 6 bases between. Germline assignment: CDR1 SNHLY and CDR2 FYNNEI. The CDR3 runs 11 residues. This sample was taken from a study of CD8 T cells in ankylosing spondylitis. Study conclusions and caveats: The study identified a TCR beta motif of under ten highly homologous variants that appeared characteristic of ankylosing spondylitis blood. The clones that were linked to disease were reported to be significantly enriched in matched synovial fluid samples from ankylosing spondylitis patients.

Library preparation for TCR beta used quantitative 5'-RACE with molecular barcodes. Using its own MiXCR run on the 5' RACE reads, TCRdb lists one record per CDR3 protein. The sample carries 310,000 or so distinct CDR3 sequences, 20% recorded once. This chain uses TRBV2 with TRBJ2-5, with no clear D. The clonotype comes from a male donor with ankylosing spondylitis or in good health (not recorded which). The sample was blood, either unsorted or a sorted T cell fraction (not recorded which). CDR3 loop: CASSEDGTQYF. As DNA, the CDR3 is TGTGCCAGCAGTGAGGATGGGACCCAGTACTTC.